Given below is one T cell receptor (beta chain) in context. In the authors' methods: How many nucleated cells were present was estimated from reference gene primer amplification. The assay was immunoSEQ multiplex PCR, and TCRdb's table has in-frame clones only and misses some. V and J calls and clone size are given by that table; D and trimming were obtained from the DNA. Of 250,000 to 300,000 clones in the sample, roughly 90% were seen once. This sample was included in a study of blood T cell repertoires in COVID-19. Turning to the study itself: Samples representing acute and convalescent COVID-19 were sourced from the United States, Italy and Spain. Sample material is recorded as cDNA or gDNA derived from T cells, B-cell-depleted T cells, or PBMCs.

The CDR3 runs 12 residues. Germline V gene sequence: CDR1 LNHDA, CDR2 SQIVND (reference sequence). V shed 3 bases, J shed 7 bases, and the junction held 2 bases outside the gene matches. Sequencing input: peripheral blood. V and J are TRBV19 and TRBJ1-2; 7 positions match TRBD1. This TCR was sampled from a man aged 50 to 59 with acute or convalescent COVID-19. CDR3 protein: CASSIDRVGYTF. In DNA form, the CDR3 reads TGTGCCAGTAGTATCGACAGGGTTGGCTACACCTTC.